A selection of T cell receptor beta chains follows, all from one sample in a study of cytomegalovirus exposure and HLA in healthy donors. TCRdb's copy holds only in-frame clones and misses some; the assay was immunoSEQ multiplex PCR. Of 100,000 to 150,000 clones in the sample, under 90% were seen once. Material for sequencing was PBMCs. These receptors were obtained from a woman aged 40 to 49 in good health and CMV-seronegative. The CDR3 runs from the conserved cysteine through the conserved F or W. The D gene is left open where the match is weak. A row's size may be missing; if present it is once, few, many or a size class.

clone_size	v_call	d_call	cdr3_length	j_call	cdr3_aa	cdr3_nt
-	TRBV9	TRBD2	17	TRBJ2-1	CASSPRTSGVLYNEQFF	TGTGCCAGCAGCCCCCGGACTAGCGGGGTCCTCTACAATGAGCAGTTCTTC
-	TRBV28	-	14	TRBJ1-5	CASSTGGRNQPQHF	TGTGCCAGCAGCACCGGGGGGCGGAATCAGCCCCAGCATTTT
-	TRBV27	TRBD1	14	TRBJ1-6	CASGRTGPNSPLHF	TGTGCCAGCGGTAGGACAGGTCCTAATTCACCCCTCCACTTT
-	TRBV28	-	15	TRBJ1-5	CASSSPPRSNQPQHF	TGTGCCAGCAGCAGTCCTCCGAGGAGCAATCAGCCCCAGCATTTT
-	TRBV14	-	13	TRBJ2-5	CASSQNFQETQYF	TGTGCCAGCAGTCAGAATTTCCAAGAGACCCAGTACTTC
-	TRBV5-1	TRBD2	13	TRBJ2-1	CASSPGGGFEQFF	TGCGCCAGCAGCCCGGGGGGTGGATTTGAGCAGTTCTTC
-	TRBV7-7	TRBD2	15	TRBJ2-7	CASSPSLAGGYEQYF	TGTGCTAGCAGCCCGTCACTAGCGGGGGGCTACGAGCAGTACTTC
-	TRBV12-5	TRBD2	19	TRBJ2-1	CASGLVRSTGREGRNEQFF	TGTGCTAGTGGTTTGGTTCGGTCCACAGGGCGGGAGGGCCGAAATGAGCAGTTCTTC
-	TRBV9	TRBD2	17	TRBJ2-1	CASSVVGTSGSKNEQFF	TGTGCCAGCAGCGTAGTGGGGACTAGCGGGAGTAAGAATGAGCAGTTCTTC
few	TRBV7-2	TRBD1	15	TRBJ1-6	CASSFGQGAPSPLHF	TGTGCCAGCAGCTTCGGACAGGGGGCGCCGTCACCCCTCCACTTT
-	TRBV5-4	-	15	TRBJ2-2	CASSFTGSLTGELFF	TGTGCCAGCAGCTTTACCGGGAGTCTTACTGGGGAGCTGTTTTTT
-	TRBV7-9	TRBD1	16	TRBJ2-1	CASSHRTGRTYNEQFF	TGTGCCAGCAGCCATCGGACAGGGAGGACCTACAATGAGCAGTTCTTC
few	TRBV4-3	TRBD2	15	TRBJ2-3	CASSQGGGWADTQYF	TGCGCCAGCAGCCAAGGCGGGGGGTGGGCAGATACGCAGTATTTT
-	TRBV5-4	TRBD1	14	TRBJ2-7	CASSSPGQAYEQYF	TGTGCCAGCAGCTCCCCCGGACAGGCCTACGAGCAGTACTTC
-	TRBV19	TRBD1	14	TRBJ1-5	CASSDRAKDQPQHF	TGTGCCAGTAGCGACAGGGCTAAGGATCAGCCCCAGCATTTT
-	TRBV29-1	-	12	TRBJ1-1	CSVAPGITEAFF	TGCAGCGTTGCTCCGGGGATCACTGAAGCTTTCTTT
-	TRBV4-1	TRBD1	14	TRBJ2-4	CASSHWTGGDIQYF	TGCGCCAGCAGCCATTGGACAGGGGGGGACATTCAGTACTTC
-	TRBV9	-	13	TRBJ2-7	CASAPKPEGRQYF	TGTGCCAGCGCGCCAAAGCCGGAGGGACGACAGTACTTC
-	TRBV9	TRBD1	15	TRBJ2-1	CASSYRTGGGNEQFF	TGTGCCAGCAGCTACCGGACAGGGGGAGGGAATGAGCAGTTCTTC
-	TRBV14	-	14	TRBJ2-5	CASSQDLFEETQYF	TGTGCCAGCAGCCAAGATCTCTTCGAAGAGACCCAGTACTTC
-	TRBV7-9	TRBD2	14	TRBJ2-7	CSSTSATSVNEQYF	TGTTCCAGCACCTCCGCGACTAGCGTGAACGAGCAGTACTTC
few	TRBV10-3	TRBD1	14	TRBJ1-1	CAISARQGGTEAFF	TGTGCCATCAGTGCACGACAGGGCGGGACTGAAGCTTTCTTT
-	TRBV29-1	-	18	TRBJ2-3	CSVVVAGLSALNTDTQYF	TGCAGCGTTGTAGTCGCGGGGTTAAGCGCCCTAAACACAGATACGCAGTATTTT
-	TRBV10-3	TRBD2	16	TRBJ2-1	CAIGGTSGGIYNEQFF	TGTGCCATCGGGGGGACTAGCGGGGGCATCTACAATGAGCAGTTCTTC
once	TRBV13	-	15	TRBJ2-5	CASSLPGRGQETQYF	TGTGCCAGCAGCTTACCTGGGCGGGGACAAGAGACCCAGTACTTC
-	TRBV28	TRBD1	14	TRBJ1-2	CASSLWAGGYGYTF	TGTGCCAGCAGTTTATGGGCAGGGGGCTATGGCTACACCTTC
once	TRBV28	-	18	TRBJ1-6	CASSFSRSSGVFNSPLHF	TGTGCCAGCAGTTTCTCGCGGAGTTCAGGGGTCTTTAATTCACCCCTCCACTTT
-	TRBV2	-	16	TRBJ2-3	CASSEARGDGTDTQYF	TGTGCCAGCAGTGAAGCGCGCGGGGATGGCACAGATACGCAGTATTTT
few	TRBV14	-	13	TRBJ1-1	CASKTDKNTEAFF	TGTGCCAGCAAGACGGACAAGAACACTGAAGCTTTCTTT
-	TRBV19	TRBD1	13	TRBJ1-1	CASSSTGDTEAFF	TGTGCCAGTAGTTCGACAGGGGACACTGAAGCTTTCTTT
-	TRBV4-3	-	14	TRBJ1-1	CASSQVGGWTEAFF	TGCGCCAGCAGCCAAGTAGGGGGATGGACTGAAGCTTTCTTT
few	TRBV9	TRBD1	15	TRBJ2-7	CASSVGDRDTYEQYF	TGTGCCAGCAGCGTAGGAGACAGGGACACCTACGAGCAGTACTTC
-	TRBV7-3	TRBD2	16	TRBJ2-1	CASSSGGTSRSHEQFF	TGTGCCAGCAGCTCCGGGGGGACTAGCCGTAGCCATGAGCAGTTCTTC
-	TRBV6-5	TRBD1	15	TRBJ1-2	CASGLGDSRNYGYTF	TGTGCCAGCGGCCTAGGGGACAGCCGAAACTATGGCTACACCTTC
-	TRBV7-9	TRBD1	15	TRBJ2-1	CASSYPGQGAEEQFF	TGTGCCAGCAGCTACCCGGGACAGGGGGCTGAGGAGCAGTTCTTC
-	TRBV4-1	-	15	TRBJ2-7	CSSSQAEGSLYEQYF	TGCTCCAGCAGCCAGGCCGAGGGCAGCTTATACGAGCAGTACTTC
-	TRBV6-5	TRBD2	15	TRBJ2-2	CASTEVTSGTGELFF	TGTGCCAGCACCGAGGTGACTAGCGGGACCGGGGAGCTGTTTTTT
-	TRBV19	-	13	TRBJ2-7	CASSISTSSEQYF	TGTGCCAGTAGTATATCGACCTCTAGCGAGCAGTACTTC
-	TRBV19	-	15	TRBJ1-5	CASSIGGGGNQPQHF	TGTGCCAGTAGTATTGGGGGAGGGGGCAATCAGCCCCAGCATTTT
-	TRBV27	TRBD2	14	TRBJ2-7	CASSPGGSLYEQYF	TGTGCCAGCAGCCCCGGCGGGAGTCTTTACGAGCAGTACTTC
-	TRBV28	TRBD1	17	TRBJ2-3	CASSPPGQPGSSDTQYF	TGTGCCAGCAGTCCCCCGGGACAGCCCGGGTCGTCAGATACGCAGTATTTT
once	TRBV2	-	15	TRBJ2-3	CASSEGPVNTDTQYF	TGTGCCAGCAGTGAGGGCCCCGTAAACACAGATACGCAGTATTTT
many	TRBV15	-	14	TRBJ1-2	CATSKAGRDYGYTF	TGTGCCACCAGCAAAGCAGGGAGGGACTATGGCTACACCTTC
-	TRBV7-2	TRBD2	16	TRBJ2-1	CASSLSGASGINEQFF	TGTGCCAGCAGCCTATCAGGGGCTAGCGGGATAAATGAGCAGTTCTTC
-	TRBV7-3	TRBD1	13	TRBJ1-2	CASSSGTGNGYTF	TGTGCCAGCAGCTCGGGGACAGGGAATGGCTACACCTTC
-	TRBV7-9	TRBD2	15	TRBJ2-2	CASSLSGSGTGELFF	TGTGCCAGCAGCCTTAGCGGGAGTGGCACCGGGGAGCTGTTTTTT
-	TRBV11-2	TRBD2	17	TRBJ2-7	CASSLDQQTSGRDEQYF	TGTGCCAGCAGCTTAGATCAACAAACTAGCGGGAGGGACGAGCAGTACTTC
-	TRBV5-6	TRBD1	14	TRBJ2-3	CASSQDRVADTQYF	TGTGCCAGCAGCCAAGACAGGGTTGCAGATACGCAGTATTTT
-	TRBV29-1	-	12	TRBJ2-5	CSVRLARETQYF	TGCAGCGTTCGGCTAGCGAGAGAGACCCAGTACTTC
-	TRBV6-1	-	15	TRBJ2-3	CASSPRLGGTDTQYF	TGTGCCAGCAGTCCGAGACTAGGAGGCACAGATACGCAGTATTTT
-	TRBV2	TRBD1	18	TRBJ1-2	CASSVPIGRTGGNYGYTF	TGTGCCAGCAGTGTACCCATTGGACGGACAGGGGGGAACTATGGCTACACCTTC
-	TRBV5-6	TRBD2	16	TRBJ2-3	CASSLELAGDRDTQYF	TGTGCCAGCAGCTTGGAGCTAGCGGGAGATCGCGATACGCAGTATTTT
-	TRBV9	TRBD1	12	TRBJ2-5	CASSTGAETQYF	TGTGCCAGCAGCACAGGGGCAGAGACCCAGTACTTC
-	TRBV6-4	-	9	TRBJ2-7	CASTGEQYF	TGTGCCAGCACAGGGGAGCAGTACTTC
-	TRBV10-1	-	13	TRBJ1-2	CASSPWTVNGYTF	TGCGCCAGCAGTCCATGGACAGTAAACGGCTACACCTTC
-	TRBV19	TRBD2	14	TRBJ2-2	CASSIYLAGGELFF	TGTGCCAGTAGTATTTATCTAGCGGGCGGGGAGCTGTTTTTT
-	TRBV4-3	-	15	TRBJ2-5	CASSQDWQAQETQYF	TGCGCCAGCAGCCAAGATTGGCAGGCCCAAGAGACCCAGTACTTC
few	TRBV6-1	TRBD1	12	TRBJ1-5	CASRTGAQPQHF	TGTGCCAGTCGGACAGGGGCTCAGCCCCAGCATTTT